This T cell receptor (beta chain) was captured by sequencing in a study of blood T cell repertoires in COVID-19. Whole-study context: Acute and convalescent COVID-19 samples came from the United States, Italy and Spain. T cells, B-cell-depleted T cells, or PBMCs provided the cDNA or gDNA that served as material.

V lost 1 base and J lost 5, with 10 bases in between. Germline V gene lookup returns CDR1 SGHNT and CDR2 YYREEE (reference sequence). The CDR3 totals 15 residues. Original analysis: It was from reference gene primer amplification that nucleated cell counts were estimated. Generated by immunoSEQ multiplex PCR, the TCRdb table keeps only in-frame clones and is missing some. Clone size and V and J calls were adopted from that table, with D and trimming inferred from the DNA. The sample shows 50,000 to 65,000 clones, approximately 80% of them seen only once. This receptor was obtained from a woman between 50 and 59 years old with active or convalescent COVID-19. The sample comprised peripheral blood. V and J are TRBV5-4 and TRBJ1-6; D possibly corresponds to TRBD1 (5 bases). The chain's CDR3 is CASSLKGFNNSPLHF. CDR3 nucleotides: TGTGCCAGCAGCTTGAAGGGGTTCAATAATTCACCCCTCCACTTT.